The 14 T cell receptor beta chains presented below share a single source sample, sequenced in a study of blood T cell repertoires in COVID-19 (dated by TCRdb to about 2020). Libraries were constructed by the immunoSEQ multiplex PCR assay. Drawn from immuneACCESS, this table holds only the in-frame rearrangements with V and J called that TCRdb kept. Clones are partly lost; checked studies trace under half to an unresolved V gene and leave the rest unexplained. In all, the sample holds around 400,000 clones, and approximately 87% of those were seen once. The ten largest clones take up 2% to 2.5% of the sample. The sample was peripheral blood. Receptors were obtained from a woman aged 55-70 years with COVID-19, enrolled during active disease.

CDR3 nucleotide sequence: TGTGCCAGCATCCAACCTGGGCCCCCCGTTCCGTATTTT. Protein: CASIQPGPPVPYF. J is TRBJ2-3 and V is TRBV6-5; D uncertain. The CDR3 is 13 amino acids. V was clipped by 7 bases and J by 14 bases, with 22 bases between them. Germline loops: CDR1 MNHEY, CDR2 SVGAGI.

V gene TRBV5-5 combines with J gene TRBJ1-1, with 8 bases identical to TRBD1. V was pared by 5 bases and J by 1 base, with 4 bases of the junction left unmatched. This CDR3 has 14 amino acids. Germline lookup yields CDR1 SGHKS and CDR2 YYEKEE (reference sequence). The CDR3 region is CASSHQGANTEAFF. CDR3 DNA sequence: TGTGCCAGCAGTCATCAGGGGGCGAACACTGAAGCTTTCTTT.

The chain couples TRBV19 to TRBJ1-2; D is unresolved. Trimming left V 5 bases short and J 7 bases short, with 11 bases between. This CDR3 spans 12 amino acids. Germline loops: CDR1 LNHDA, CDR2 SQIVND (reference sequence). This CDR3 reads CASSPGAGGYTF. CDR3 bases: TGTGCCAGTAGTCCCGGAGCGGGTGGCTACACCTTC.

V gene TRBV28 combines with J gene TRBJ1-1; D not certain. V lost 6 bases and J lost 4, with 18 bases in between. The CDR3 is 15 residues long. Germline CDR1 MDHEN, CDR2 SYDVKM. The CDR3 protein is CASSSGSDRSTEAFF. The CDR3 DNA sequence: TGTGCCAGCAGCTCCGGGTCCGACCGGAGCACTGAAGCTTTCTTT.

This clone was counted a few times. The V and J genes are TRBV4-2 and TRBJ2-2; the match to TRBD2 covers 12 bases. Germline V gene sequence: CDR1 LGHNA, CDR2 YNFKEQ. The CDR3 runs 18 residues. J lost 14 bases, V lost 1 base, and 17 bases had no gene match. The CDR3 loop is CASSQASGGVYTPMELFF. For the CDR3, the DNA is TGTGCCAGCAGCCAAGCTAGCGGGGGGGTTTATACCCCGATGGAACTGTTTTTT.

The chain employs TRBV6-5 and TRBJ2-3, with 7 bases fitting TRBD1. The CDR3 spans 15 residues. From germline, CDR1 is MNHEY and CDR2 SVGAGI. The CDR3 is CAKPKGASSTDTQYF. The CDR3 nucleotides read TGTGCGAAACCAAAGGGGGCCTCTAGCACAGATACGCAGTATTTT.

This chain links TRBV7-3 with TRBJ2-3; 13 nucleotides match TRBD2. This CDR3 comprises 15 residues. V lost 2 bases and J lost 5; bases outside the gene matches: 1. Germline V CDR1 and CDR2: SGHTA, FQGTGA. The CDR3 DNA follows: TGTGCCAGCAGCTTAGGGACTAGCGGGGTAGATACGCAGTATTTT. Its protein product is CASSLGTSGVDTQYF.

This chain joins TRBV11-2 and TRBJ2-5; no clear D gene. Germline V gene sequence: CDR1 SGHAT, CDR2 FQNNGV. This CDR3 is 12 amino acids long. The V and J ends lost 3 bases and 7 bases respectively, with 9 bases between them. CDR3 nucleotide sequence: TGTGCCAGCAGCTTCGTATTTCGGACCCAGTACTTC. It specifies CASSFVFRTQYF.

The V call is TRBV3-1 (or the pseudogene TRBV3-2), the J call TRBJ1-1; D gene uncertain. Germline loops: CDR1 LGHDT, CDR2 YNNKEL (reference sequence). The CDR3 length is 14 residues. The V end was cut by 4 bases, the J end by 6 bases, with 15 bases between. CDR3 sequence (DNA): TGTGCCAGCAGCCTCGGGATCCCGGCGGCTGAAGCTTTCTTT. Its protein product is CASSLGIPAAEAFF.

The chain couples TRBV4-1 to TRBJ2-7; 8 bases match TRBD2. V shed 5 bases and J 2 bases; nucleotides not matched to a gene: 14. Per germline, CDR1 MGHRA and CDR2 YSYEKL. The CDR3 covers 17 residues. CDR3 residues: CASSSLRSGGGAYEQYF. CDR3 nucleotides: TGCGCCAGCAGCTCGCTCCGATCGGGGGGGGGAGCCTACGAGCAGTACTTC.

CDR3 DNA: TGCGCCAGCAGCTTACAGGGATATCTCGACACCGGGGAGCTGTTTTTT. This sequence encodes CASSLQGYLDTGELFF. The chain carries TRBV5-1 and TRBJ2-2, with a weak D call TRBD1 (6 bases). The germline gives CDR1 SGHRS, CDR2 YFSETQ. Trimming shortened V by 2 bases and J by 3 bases, and 14 bases separated the two germline ends. The CDR3 extends over 16 amino acids.

The chain carries TRBV29-1 and TRBJ2-3, with a possible D match to TRBD1 (6 bases). The V end lost 3 bases, the J end lost 2 bases, and 12 bases lay between the germline ends. This CDR3 has 14 amino acids. Germline CDR1 SQVTM, CDR2 ANQGSEA. The CDR3 here is CSVDPGAPTDTQYF. Written as DNA, the CDR3 is TGCAGCGTTGACCCAGGGGCCCCCACAGATACGCAGTATTTT.

The chain employs TRBV4-2 and TRBJ2-7; 9 positions match TRBD2. The CDR3 loop spans 15 amino acids. V dropped 4 bases and J dropped 3; count of bases not matched to a gene: 7. Germline values: CDR1 LGHNA, CDR2 YNFKEQ. The CDR3 is CASSLIAGDLYEQYF. DNA for the CDR3: TGTGCCAGCAGCCTAATAGCGGGGGATCTCTACGAGCAGTACTTC.

The CDR3 is CASSTGQGVTYEQYF. DNA of the CDR3: TGTGCCAGCTCGACTGGACAGGGGGTAACCTACGAGCAGTACTTC. The rearrangement joins TRBV18 to TRBJ2-7, with 10 bases fitting TRBD1. Germline assignment: CDR1 KGHSH and CDR2 LQKENI. This CDR3 spans 15 amino acids. V lost 6 bases, J lost 2 bases, and 7 bases stayed unmatched.